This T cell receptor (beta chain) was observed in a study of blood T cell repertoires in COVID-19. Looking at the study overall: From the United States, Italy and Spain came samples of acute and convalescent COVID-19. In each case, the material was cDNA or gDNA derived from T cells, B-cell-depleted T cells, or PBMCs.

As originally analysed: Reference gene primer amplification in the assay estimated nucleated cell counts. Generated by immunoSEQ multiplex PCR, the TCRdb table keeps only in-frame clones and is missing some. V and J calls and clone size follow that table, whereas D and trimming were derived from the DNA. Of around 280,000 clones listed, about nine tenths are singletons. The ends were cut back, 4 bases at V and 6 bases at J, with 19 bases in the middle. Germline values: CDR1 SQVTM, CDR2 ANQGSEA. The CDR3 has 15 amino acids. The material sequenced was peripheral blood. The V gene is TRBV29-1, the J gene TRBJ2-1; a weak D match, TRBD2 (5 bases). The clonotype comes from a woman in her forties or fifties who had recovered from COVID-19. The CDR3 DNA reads TGCAGCGTTGCCGTACCGGGAAACACGGGCAATGAGCAGTTCTTC. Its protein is CSVAVPGNTGNEQFF.